The clone carrying this TCR beta chain has more than one count but fewer than ten. The antigen is not known. Researchers built TCR beta libraries using quantitative 5'-RACE with molecular barcodes. TCRdb re-called the 5' RACE reads through MiXCR, storing one row per CDR3 protein. The table records about 540,000 distinct CDR3 sequences, roughly 12% of them present only once. These data belong to a study of CD8 T cells in ankylosing spondylitis. General study findings and limits: Previously reported in reactive arthritis synovial fluid and blood were some of the motif variants. Significant enrichment of disease-linked clones was reported in matched ankylosing spondylitis synovial fluid. Within ankylosing spondylitis blood, a TCR beta motif made up of several highly homologous variants appeared to be characteristic.

Trimming removed 7 bases from V and 0 bases from J; junction bases left unmatched: 4. Germline CDR1 and CDR2: ENHRY and SYGVKD. This CDR3 has 14 residues. This TCR came from a male donor with ankylosing spondylitis. The chain joins TRBV10-3 to TRBJ2-7, with 9 bases identical to TRBD1. Sequencing was carried out using blood, either unsorted or a sorted T cell fraction (not recorded which). CDR3 sequence: CAITSGQGSYEQYF. The CDR3 DNA sequence: TGTGCCATCACGTCGGGACAGGGCTCCTACGAGCAGTACTTC.